This T cell receptor beta chain was sequenced for a study of identical twins. Deletions cut 1 base from V and 6 bases from J, with 3 bases between. The V gene's germline CDR1 is DFQATT and CDR2 SNEGSKA (reference sequence). The CDR3 runs 11 residues. TCRdb ran MiXCR on the 5' RACE reads and lists one entry per CDR3 protein. This repertoire shows roughly 770,000 distinct CDR3 sequences, about 20% found once; its top ten account for 13%. These same records also appear under a second study, on T cells expressing NK-cell markers.

The clonotype was recovered from a young woman in good health. Specimen: PBMCs. This sequence joins TRBV20-1 and TRBJ2-2, with unresolved D. The CDR3 is CSARASGELFF. As DNA, the CDR3 is TGCAGTGCTAGAGCTTCCGGGGAGCTGTTTTTT.